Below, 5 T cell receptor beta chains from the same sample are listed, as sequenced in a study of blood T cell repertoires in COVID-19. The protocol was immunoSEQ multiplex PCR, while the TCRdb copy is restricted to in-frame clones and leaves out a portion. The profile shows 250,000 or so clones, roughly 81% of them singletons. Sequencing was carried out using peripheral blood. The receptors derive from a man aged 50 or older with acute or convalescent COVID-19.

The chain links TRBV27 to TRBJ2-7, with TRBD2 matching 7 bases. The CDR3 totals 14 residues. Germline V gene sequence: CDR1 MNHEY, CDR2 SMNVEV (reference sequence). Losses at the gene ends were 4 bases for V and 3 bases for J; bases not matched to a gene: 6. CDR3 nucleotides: TGTGCCAGCAGTTCAGGACTAGGGGTCTACGAGCAGTACTTC. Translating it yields CASSSGLGVYEQYF.

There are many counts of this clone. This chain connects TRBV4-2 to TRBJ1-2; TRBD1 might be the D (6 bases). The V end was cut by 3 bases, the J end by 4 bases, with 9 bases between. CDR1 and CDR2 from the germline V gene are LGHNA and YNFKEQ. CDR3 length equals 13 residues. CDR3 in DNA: TGTGCCAGCAGCCACTGGGACACCTATGGCTACACCTTC. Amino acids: CASSHWDTYGYTF.

The CDR3 protein is CAWSARQGGYTEAFF. The CDR3 DNA follows: TGTGCCTGGAGTGCGAGACAGGGTGGCTACACTGAAGCTTTCTTT. J is TRBJ1-1 and V is TRBV30, with 7 bases identical to TRBD1. The CDR3 is 15 amino acids. The V gene end was trimmed by 1 base and the J gene end by 3 bases; junction bases not matched to a gene: 8. Per germline, CDR1 GTSNPN and CDR2 SVGIG (reference sequence).

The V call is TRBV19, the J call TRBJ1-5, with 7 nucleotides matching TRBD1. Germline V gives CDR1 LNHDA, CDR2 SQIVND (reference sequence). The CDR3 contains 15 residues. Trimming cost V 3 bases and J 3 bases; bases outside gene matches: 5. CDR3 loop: CASSITGATNQPQHF. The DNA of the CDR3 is TGTGCCAGTAGTATCACAGGGGCCACCAATCAGCCCCAGCATTTT.

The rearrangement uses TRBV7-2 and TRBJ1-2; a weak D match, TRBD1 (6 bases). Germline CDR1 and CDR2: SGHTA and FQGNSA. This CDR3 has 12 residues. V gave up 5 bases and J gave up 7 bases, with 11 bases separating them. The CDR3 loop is CASSILRGGYTF. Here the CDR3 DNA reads TGTGCCAGCAGCATCCTCAGGGGTGGCTACACCTTC.